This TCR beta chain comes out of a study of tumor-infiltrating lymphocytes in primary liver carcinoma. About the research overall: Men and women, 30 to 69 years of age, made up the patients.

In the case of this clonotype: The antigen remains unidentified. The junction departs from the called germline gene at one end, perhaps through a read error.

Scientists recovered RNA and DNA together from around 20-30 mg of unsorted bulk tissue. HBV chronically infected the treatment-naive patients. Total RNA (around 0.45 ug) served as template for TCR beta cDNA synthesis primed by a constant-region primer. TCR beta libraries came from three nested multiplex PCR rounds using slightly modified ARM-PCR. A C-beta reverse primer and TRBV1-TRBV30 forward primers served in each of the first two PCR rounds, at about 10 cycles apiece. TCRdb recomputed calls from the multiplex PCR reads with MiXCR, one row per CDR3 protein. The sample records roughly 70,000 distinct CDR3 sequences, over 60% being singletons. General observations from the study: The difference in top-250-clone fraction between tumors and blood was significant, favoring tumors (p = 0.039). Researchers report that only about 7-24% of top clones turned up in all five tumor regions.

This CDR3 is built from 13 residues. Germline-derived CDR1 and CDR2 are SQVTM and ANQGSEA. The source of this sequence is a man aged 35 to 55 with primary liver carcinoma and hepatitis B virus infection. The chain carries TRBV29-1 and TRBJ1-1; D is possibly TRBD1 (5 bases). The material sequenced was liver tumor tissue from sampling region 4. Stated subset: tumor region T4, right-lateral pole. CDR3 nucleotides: TGTAGCGTTGGGAGGGGAATGAACACTGGAGCTTTCTTT. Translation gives CSVGRGMNTGAFF.